One sample yielded the 32 T cell receptor beta chains listed below, sequenced in a study of monozygotic twins with inflammatory bowel disease. From the 5' RACE reads, TCRdb lists one entry per CDR3 protein and no DNA. The repertoire table contains about 450,000 distinct CDR3 sequences. The specimen sequenced was blood. The source is a human donor with ulcerative colitis or Crohn's disease, or a healthy co-twin of an affected twin (not recorded which).

V and J are TRBV5-1 and TRBJ2-1; TCRdb reports TRBD1, a call that lacks DNA to check it against. This CDR3 spans 14 amino acids. Germline V CDR1 and CDR2: SGHRS, YFSETQ. CDR3 sequence reads: CASSLEQGVGEQFF.

This chain joins TRBV3-1 and TRBJ1-4. Per the germline V gene, CDR1 is LGHDT and CDR2 is YNNKEL (reference sequence). This CDR3 comprises 12 residues. The CDR3 is CASSQSNEKLFF.

This chain joins TRBV7-2 and TRBJ2-1; TCRdb's D gene call, TRBD1, goes unchecked for lack of DNA. The CDR3 contains 14 residues. Per the germline V gene, CDR1 is SGHTA and CDR2 is FQGNSA. The CDR3 is CASSSWGEHNEQFF.

This chain links TRBV20-1 with TRBJ1-5; TCRdb reports TRBD1, a call that lacks DNA to check it against. This CDR3 has 12 amino acids. The V gene's germline CDR1 is DFQATT and CDR2 SNEGSKA (reference sequence). The CDR3 loop reads CSAGGGNQPQHF.

The rearrangement joins TRBV7-2 to TRBJ2-7; there is no DNA to check the TCRdb D call of TRBD1. The germline gives CDR1 SGHTA, CDR2 FQGNSA. This CDR3 contains 15 residues. CDR3 protein: CASSLTGGLSYEQYF.

This chain joins TRBV11-2 and TRBJ1-2; TCRdb lists TRBD1, though no DNA is available to test this call. CDR1 and CDR2 (germline): SGHAT, FQNNGV. CDR3 length: 15 amino acids. The chain's CDR3 is CASSTGGAAGYGYTF.

V usage is TRBV6-5 and J usage is TRBJ1-2; TCRdb calls TRBD1, which cannot be checked without DNA. CDR3 length: 14 amino acids. CDR1 is MNHEY, CDR2 SVGAGI, per germline. This CDR3 reads CASSYSNGGDGYTF.

The chain combines TRBV7-2 with TRBJ2-5; TCRdb outputs TRBD1, but without DNA this stays unchecked. The CDR3 consists of 17 residues. The V gene's germline CDR1 is SGHTA and CDR2 FQGNSA. The CDR3 sequence: CASATRGQGPYQETQYF.

CDR3 sequence: CSALAPGQGSEKLFF. The rearrangement joins TRBV20-1 to TRBJ1-4; the D call of TRBD1 rests on TCRdb alone, since no DNA is present to check it. Germline V gives CDR1 DFQATT, CDR2 SNEGSKA (reference sequence). The CDR3 spans 15 residues.

V gene TRBV7-2 combines with J gene TRBJ1-2; the D gene TCRdb calls, TRBD1, cannot be checked with no DNA. Per germline, CDR1 SGHTA and CDR2 FQGNSA. This CDR3 is 16 amino acids long. CDR3 sequence reads: CASSAEGQKRPGGYTF.

This sequence joins TRBV6-6 and TRBJ1-5. The CDR3 is 13 amino acids. Per germline, CDR1 MNHNY and CDR2 SVGAGI (reference sequence). CDR3 amino acids: CASREYSNQPQHF.

The chain couples TRBV10-3 to TRBJ2-1. The CDR3 is made up of 13 amino acids. Germline V gives CDR1 ENHRY, CDR2 SYGVKD. CDR3 in amino acids: CAINRDFYNEQFF.

V usage is TRBV19 and J usage is TRBJ2-7; no DNA is available, so the TRBD1 call from TCRdb remains unchecked. The CDR3 loop spans 14 amino acids. The germline gives CDR1 LNHDA, CDR2 SQIVND (reference sequence). This chain's CDR3 is CASSFRDLYYEQYF.

The rearrangement joins TRBV7-6 to TRBJ1-1. This CDR3 is 13 amino acids long. CDR1 is SGHVS, CDR2 FNYEAQ, per germline. CDR3: CASSKQPNTEAFF.

The genes are TRBV25-1 and TRBJ2-7. Germline CDR1 reads MGHDK; CDR2 reads SYGVNS. The CDR3 sequence is 14 residues long. The chain's CDR3 is CASSDRVGTYEQYF.

J is TRBJ1-1 and V is TRBV2. Per germline, CDR1 SNHLY and CDR2 FYNNEI. The CDR3 is 13 residues long. CDR3 residues: CASSRMGNTEAFF.

The chain combines TRBV7-2 with TRBJ2-3. The CDR3 runs 15 residues. Germline-derived CDR1 and CDR2 are SGHTA and FQGNSA. The chain's CDR3 is CASSLSSASTDTQYF.

The chain couples TRBV7-2 to TRBJ2-5; TCRdb's assignment of TRBD1 cannot be checked, as there is no DNA. The CDR3 contains 17 residues. CDR1 is SGHTA and CDR2 is FQGNSA in the germline V gene. The CDR3 reads CASSLASQGAGGETQYF.

The V and J genes are TRBV14 and TRBJ2-1; TCRdb's assignment of TRBD2 cannot be checked, as there is no DNA. Germline loops: CDR1 SGHDN, CDR2 FVKESK. The CDR3 has 16 amino acids. The CDR3 protein is CASSQRTSGRQNEQFF.

V and J are TRBV20-1 and TRBJ2-1; TCRdb's assignment of TRBD1 cannot be checked, as there is no DNA. Germline V gives CDR1 DFQATT, CDR2 SNEGSKA (reference sequence). The CDR3 sequence is 11 residues long. The CDR3: CSARGRPGQFF.

The chain uses TRBV19 and TRBJ1-2; TCRdb's D gene call, TRBD1, goes unchecked for lack of DNA. The germline V gene has CDR1 LNHDA and CDR2 SQIVND (reference sequence). The CDR3 covers 14 residues. The CDR3 here is CASARGQGNYGYTF. The full variable domain, with the rest looked up from reference TRBV19 and TRBJ1-2, is DGGITQSPKYLFRKEGQNVTLSCEQNLNHDAMYWYRQDPGQGLRLIYYSQIVNDFQKGDIAEGYSVSREKKESFPLTVTSAQKNPTAFYLCASARGQGNYGYTFGSGTRLTVV.

The chain carries TRBV7-6 and TRBJ1-4. The germline gives CDR1 SGHVS, CDR2 FNYEAQ. The CDR3 consists of 13 residues. CDR3 amino acids: CASSPANGYLLFF.

This chain connects TRBV30 to TRBJ2-1; TCRdb proposes TRBD2, but this gene call is untestable without DNA. The germline V gene has CDR1 GTSNPN and CDR2 SVGIG (reference sequence). CDR3 size: 18 residues. The CDR3 sequence: CAWSGLAGVRSSYNEQFF.

CDR3 sequence: CASSYRQDRYEQYF. V and J are TRBV6-6 and TRBJ2-7. The V gene's germline CDR1 is MNHNY and CDR2 SVGAGI (reference sequence). The CDR3 has 14 amino acids.

This chain connects TRBV6-1 to TRBJ2-7; lacking DNA, the TRBD1 call made by TCRdb goes unchecked. Germline loops: CDR1 MNHNS, CDR2 SASEGT. This CDR3 has 14 amino acids. CDR3 residues: CASSRTVGAYEQYF.

The gene calls are TRBV7-8 and TRBJ1-5; the TRBD1 assignment by TCRdb is unverifiable without DNA. Germline V lookup: CDR1 SGHVS, CDR2 FQNEAQ. The length of the CDR3 is 16 residues. CDR3 protein: CASSLGTGISNQPQHF.

This rearrangement joins TRBV12-3 or TRBV12-4 to TRBJ2-5; TCRdb's D call, TRBD2, is unchecked because there is no DNA. This CDR3 comprises 14 residues. CDR3 amino acids: CASSTLAAGETQYF.

The chain has TRBV28 and TRBJ1-3; with no DNA, the TCRdb D assignment of TRBD1 cannot be verified. This CDR3 has 15 residues. CDR1 and CDR2 from the germline V gene are MDHEN and SYDVKM. The CDR3 here is CASSRPRGSGNTIYF. Combining the CDR3 with reference TRBV28 and TRBJ1-3 gives the whole variable domain DVKVTQSSRYLVKRTGEKVFLECVQDMDHENMFWYRQDPGLGLRLIYFSYDVKMKEKGDIPEGYSVSREKKERFSLILESASTNQTSMYLCASSRPRGSGNTIYFGEGSWLTVV.

V is TRBV5-1 and J is TRBJ2-4; TCRdb's D gene call, TRBD2, goes unchecked for lack of DNA. CDR1 and CDR2 (germline): SGHRS, YFSETQ. This CDR3 region has 12 residues. CDR3 residues: CASSGQGGIQYF.

The gene calls are TRBV24-1 and TRBJ2-3. CDR1 and CDR2 from the germline V gene are KGHDR and SFDVKD. CDR3 size: 12 residues. Here the CDR3 reads CATSVVGDTQYF.

This chain links TRBV10-3 with TRBJ2-7. This CDR3 has 12 amino acids. Germline-derived CDR1 and CDR2 are ENHRY and SYGVKD. The CDR3 region is CAIRDSMYEQYF.

This rearrangement joins TRBV21-1 to TRBJ2-5. TRBV21-1 is given as a pseudogene. CDR3 length equals 13 residues. This chain's CDR3 is CASSKALGWSQYF.